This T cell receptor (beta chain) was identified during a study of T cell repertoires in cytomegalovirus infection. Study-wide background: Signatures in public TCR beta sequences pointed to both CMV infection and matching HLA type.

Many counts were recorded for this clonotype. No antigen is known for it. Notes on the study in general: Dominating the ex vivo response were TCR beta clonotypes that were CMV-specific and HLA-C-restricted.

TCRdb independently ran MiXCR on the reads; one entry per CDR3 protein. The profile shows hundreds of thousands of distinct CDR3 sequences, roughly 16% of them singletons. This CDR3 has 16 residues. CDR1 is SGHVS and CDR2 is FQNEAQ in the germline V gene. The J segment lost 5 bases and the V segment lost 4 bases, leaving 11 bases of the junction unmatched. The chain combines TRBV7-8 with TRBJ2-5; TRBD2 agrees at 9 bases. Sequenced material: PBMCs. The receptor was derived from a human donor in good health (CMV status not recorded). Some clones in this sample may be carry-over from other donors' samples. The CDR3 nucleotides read TGTGCCAGCAGCTCCGTGGGACTAGCTATGGGGGAGACCCAGTACTTC. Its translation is CASSSVGLAMGETQYF.